The clone carrying this TCR beta chain was recorded only once. Its antigen is unidentified. This specimen comes from a study of cytomegalovirus exposure and HLA in healthy donors. As for the study in general: The 110 or so validation repertoires were produced on the same platform as the 550 to 700 repertoires of the first cohort. This was reported in a later analysis. Study findings and constraints: Subsequent analysis of the approximately 110 validation repertoires found a tendency for first-cohort TCR clusters to co-occur.

Germline trimming cut 0 bases from V and 0 bases from J; bases unmatched to any gene: 4. CDR3 length: 16 amino acids. The germline V gene encodes CDR1 SGHTS and CDR2 YDEGEE. Method: immunoSEQ multiplex PCR; TCRdb's copy keeps in-frame clones and lacks some. The sample lists tens of thousands of clones, about 94% seen once, with roughly 5.8% in the top ten. Sequencing was performed on PBMCs. This TCR derives from a man aged 18 to 29 in good health and CMV-seronegative. The rearrangement links TRBV5-8 to TRBJ2-5; TRBD1 matches at 8 bases. CDR3: CASSLGRTGYQETQYF. CDR3 nucleotide sequence: TGTGCCAGCAGCTTGGGGAGGACAGGGTACCAAGAGACCCAGTACTTC.